Listed below are T cell receptor beta chains from one sample, sequenced in a study of CD4 T cells in relation to SARS-CoV-2 and coronaviruses. This table comes from immunoSEQ multiplex PCR, and its TCRdb copy is limited to in-frame clones, with some not included. The data show about 20,000 clones, 70% to 75% seen once. Their antigens are not known. Sequenced input: CD4+ T cells from PBMCs, cultured in vitro. All receptors come from a human donor in good health. CDR3s include the opening cysteine and the closing phenylalanine or tryptophan. Each record gives: V gene, D gene, CDR3 length, J gene, clone size, CDR3 DNA, CDR3 protein. A D gene is named only where the DNA matches it firmly. The listing skips clone size in some rows; elsewhere it reads once, few, many or a size class.

TRBV5-6	NA	12	TRBJ2-7	NA	TGTGCCAGCAGCTCGAGCTCCTACGAGCAGTACTTC	CASSSSSYEQYF
TRBV7-2	NA	14	TRBJ1-3	NA	TGTGCCAGCAGCTCATACAGAACTGGAAACACCATATATTTT	CASSSYRTGNTIYF
TRBV19	TRBD1	15	TRBJ1-2	few	TGTGCCAGTACCGATCCAGGGGGCCTCAACTATGGCTACACCTTC	CASTDPGGLNYGYTF
TRBV19	TRBD1	15	TRBJ2-1	NA	TGTGCCAGTACCCCCTCCGGGACAGGGTACAATGAGCAGTTCTTC	CASTPSGTGYNEQFF
TRBV11-3	TRBD1	13	TRBJ2-2	NA	TGTGCCAGCAGCGTACAGGGGACCGGGGAGCTGTTTTTT	CASSVQGTGELFF
TRBV18	NA	13	TRBJ1-2	NA	TGTGCCAGCTCACTAGACAGGAACTATGGCTACACCTTC	CASSLDRNYGYTF
TRBV5-4	NA	15	TRBJ2-6	NA	TGTGCCAGCAGCTTAGGGGGCTCTGGGGCCAACGTCCTGACTTTC	CASSLGGSGANVLTF
TRBV28	NA	15	TRBJ1-3	NA	TGTGCCAGCAGTTTACCCCGGAACTCTGGAAACACCATATATTTT	CASSLPRNSGNTIYF
TRBV6-5	TRBD1	14	TRBJ2-5	NA	TGTGCCAGCAGTTACTCGGGACAGCAAGAGACCCAGTACTTC	CASSYSGQQETQYF
TRBV11-2	NA	16	TRBJ2-1	NA	TGTGCCAGCAGCTCCCTTGGGAGTCGCGCATTCAATGAGCAGTTCTTC	CASSSLGSRAFNEQFF
TRBV5-6	NA	14	TRBJ2-7	NA	TGTGCCAGCAGCTTAGGCGGGATCTCCTACGAGCAGTACTTC	CASSLGGISYEQYF
TRBV5-1	TRBD1	15	TRBJ2-7	once	TGCGCCAGCAGCGGCTGGACAGGGGCCGAGGGTGAGCAGTACTTC	CASSGWTGAEGEQYF
TRBV6-5	NA	12	TRBJ2-7	NA	TGTGCCAGCAGTCCTTATGGACGTACGCAGTACTTC	CASSPYGRTQYF
TRBV4-3	TRBD2	18	TRBJ2-4	NA	TGCGCCAGCAGCCAAGAACGTGGCATGGGGGGGGCCAAAAACATTCAGTACTTC	CASSQERGMGGAKNIQYF
TRBV3-1/TRBV3-2	TRBD1	16	TRBJ1-5	once	TGTGCCAGCAGTCCTGGGGGGACAGGGGATGCTCAGCCCCAGCATTTT	CASSPGGTGDAQPQHF
TRBV7-2	NA	13	TRBJ2-1	NA	TGTGCCAGCAGCTTATTGCGGTACAATGAGCAGTTCTTC	CASSLLRYNEQFF
TRBV19	TRBD2	14	TRBJ2-3	NA	TGTGCCAGTCGACTAGCGGGAAGCACAGATACGCAGTATTTT	CASRLAGSTDTQYF
TRBV2	TRBD2	15	TRBJ2-1	NA	TGTGCCAGCGGAGGACTAGCGGGACCGGTCAATGAGCAGTTCTTC	CASGGLAGPVNEQFF
TRBV2	NA	14	TRBJ2-2	NA	TGTGCCAGCAGTGAAAGTCCTTCGACCGGGGAGCTGTTTTTT	CASSESPSTGELFF
TRBV10-3	NA	15	TRBJ1-1	NA	TGTGCCATCAAGGAGAGCGGACACACAAACACTGAAGCTTTCTTT	CAIKESGHTNTEAFF
TRBV30	NA	13	TRBJ1-1	NA	TGTGCCTCCCAGGGAGATGAGTTCTCTGAAGCTTTCTTT	CASQGDEFSEAFF
TRBV6-2/TRBV6-3	TRBD1	15	TRBJ2-7	NA	TGTGCCAGCAGTTACTACGACAGGGGCCGATCAGGGCAGTACTTC	CASSYYDRGRSGQYF
TRBV12-5	TRBD1	16	TRBJ2-5	NA	TGTGCTAGTGGTTTGGTACGGGGGACAGGACAAGAGACCCAGTACTTC	CASGLVRGTGQETQYF
TRBV19	TRBD2	16	TRBJ2-3	few	TGTGCCAGTAGTAGCGGGGGATATCCTAGCACAGATACGCAGTATTTT	CASSSGGYPSTDTQYF
TRBV12-1	NA	21	TRBJ2-1	NA	TGTGCCAGCAGCTTTGCCATTGCGTACGAGGGGGCGGGGGTATCCTACAATGAGCAGTTCTTC	CASSFAIAYEGAGVSYNEQFF
TRBV7-9	NA	15	TRBJ1-6	NA	TGTGCCAGCAGCTTAGACAGCTCCTATAATTCACCCCTCCACTTT	CASSLDSSYNSPLHF
TRBV6-2/TRBV6-3	TRBD2	16	TRBJ2-4	NA	TGTGCCAGCAGTTACTCGAGACTAGCCGATAAAAACATTCAGTACTTC	CASSYSRLADKNIQYF
TRBV5-6	TRBD1	18	TRBJ1-4	NA	TGTGCCAGCAGCTTGGGCCTCGGGACAGGGGGCATTGGTGAAAAACTGTTTTTT	CASSLGLGTGGIGEKLFF
TRBV6-5	TRBD2	14	TRBJ2-5	NA	TGTGCCAGCAGTTCGAGCGGGGGGCGGGAGACCCAGTACTTC	CASSSSGGRETQYF
TRBV9	NA	14	TRBJ2-7	NA	TGTGCCAGCAGCGTAGGGTTAGGGGACTACGAGCAGTACTTC	CASSVGLGDYEQYF
TRBV29-1	NA	14	TRBJ2-3	NA	TGCAGCGTGGATGAGGCCCGGGGGACAGATACGCAGTATTTT	CSVDEARGTDTQYF
TRBV7-9	TRBD1	16	TRBJ1-5	NA	TGTGCCAGCAGCCTCGGGGGGGGACAGGGGACTCAGCCCCAGCATTTT	CASSLGGGQGTQPQHF
TRBV19	TRBD2	15	TRBJ2-3	few	TGTGCCAGTAGTAACACGGGACTAGCGGCAGATACGCAGTATTTT	CASSNTGLAADTQYF
TRBV7-9	TRBD2	15	TRBJ2-5	NA	TGTGCCAGCAGCTTAGGTGTACGGGAGGGACAGACCCAGTACTTC	CASSLGVREGQTQYF
TRBV11-2	NA	16	TRBJ2-2	NA	TGTGCCAGCAGCTTAGATGGGACTTTTCTTACCGGGGAGCTGTTTTTT	CASSLDGTFLTGELFF
TRBV2	NA	14	TRBJ1-2	NA	TGTGCCAGCAGTGAATCGGCAGGGGCCTATGGCTACACCTTC	CASSESAGAYGYTF
TRBV5-4	NA	13	TRBJ2-2	NA	TGTGCCAGCAGCTTGAACCCTGGGGGGGAGCTGTTTTTT	CASSLNPGGELFF
TRBV7-8	NA	17	TRBJ1-4	NA	TGTGCCAGCAGCTTCGCCTACCGGGACCGAGGGGGTCCTCGACTGTTTTTT	CASSFAYRDRGGPRLFF
TRBV18	TRBD2	14	TRBJ2-1	NA	TGTGCCACCGCGGCGGGAGTAAATTACAATGAGCAGTTCTTC	CATAAGVNYNEQFF